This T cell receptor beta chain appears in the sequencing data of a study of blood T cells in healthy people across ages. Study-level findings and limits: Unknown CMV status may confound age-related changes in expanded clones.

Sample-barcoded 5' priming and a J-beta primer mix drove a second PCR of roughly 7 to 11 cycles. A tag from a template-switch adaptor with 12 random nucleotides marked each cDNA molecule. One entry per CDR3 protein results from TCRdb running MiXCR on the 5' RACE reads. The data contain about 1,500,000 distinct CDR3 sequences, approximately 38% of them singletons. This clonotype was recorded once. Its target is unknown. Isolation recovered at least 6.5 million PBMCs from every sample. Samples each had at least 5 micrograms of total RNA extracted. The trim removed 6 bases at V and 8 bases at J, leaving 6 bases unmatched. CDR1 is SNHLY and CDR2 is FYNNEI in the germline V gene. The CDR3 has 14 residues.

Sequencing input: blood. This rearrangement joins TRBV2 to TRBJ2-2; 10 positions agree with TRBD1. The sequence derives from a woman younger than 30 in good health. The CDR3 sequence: CASRRGQGSGELFF. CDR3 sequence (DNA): TGTGCCAGCAGGCGGGGACAGGGGTCGGGGGAGCTGTTTTTT.